Shown below are 3 T cell receptor beta chains from a single sample sequenced in a study of T cells after posttransplantation cyclophosphamide. The naive gate required viable CD3+CD4+ or CD3+CD8+ cells with CCR7+CD45RA+CD45RO-CD95-CD27+CD28+ phenotype. TCRdb keeps only in-frame clones here, not all; method: immunoSEQ multiplex PCR. The table records under 35,000 clones, about 90% of them present only once. Sample: naive CD4+ T cells sorted from PBMCs. The receptor source for this set is a woman between 55 and 75 years old in good health, CMV-negative, and a related stem cell transplant donor.

V usage is TRBV18 and J usage is TRBJ2-7; 8 bases align to TRBD1. The CDR3 covers 15 residues. Germline lookup yields CDR1 KGHSH and CDR2 LQKENI. Trimming removed 3 bases from V and 3 bases from J; junction bases left unmatched: 7. CDR3 amino acids: CASSPRGQTGYEQYF. DNA of the CDR3: TGTGCCAGCTCACCCAGGGGGCAAACGGGCTACGAGCAGTACTTC.

J is TRBJ1-4 and V is TRBV6-1, with D possibly being TRBD1 (6 bases). Trimming pared 10 bases from V and 6 bases from J, leaving 15 bases between. Germline CDR1 MNHNS, CDR2 SASEGT. The CDR3 runs 13 residues. CDR3 nucleotides: TGTGCCACCCAGGGGAGACAGTATGAAAAACTGTTTTTT. Encoded protein: CATQGRQYEKLFF.

The V gene is TRBV10-3, the J gene TRBJ1-5; D perhaps matches TRBD1 (6 bases). CDR3 length: 14 amino acids. From germline, CDR1 is ENHRY and CDR2 SYGVKD. Trimming took 0 bases from V and 4 from J, leaving 7 bases between them. The CDR3 DNA reads as TGTGCCATCAGTGAGTCAACAGGGAATCAGCCCCAGCATTTT. Translating gives CAISESTGNQPQHF.